These 3 T cell receptor beta chains were sequenced from one sample in a study of CD8 T cells in ankylosing spondylitis. TCRdb processed the 5' RACE reads anew with MiXCR; each CDR3 protein has one entry. The sample gives around 130,000 distinct CDR3 sequences, about 6.5% of which show up once; less than 15% is in the top ten. The sequenced material came from blood, either unsorted or a sorted T cell fraction (not recorded which). These receptors originate from a male donor with ankylosing spondylitis or in good health (not recorded which).

This clonotype was observed many times. V usage is TRBV5-1 and J usage is TRBJ2-7; 9 positions agree with TRBD1. V lost 4 bases and J lost 3; bases outside the gene matches: 8. The germline V gene encodes CDR1 SGHRS and CDR2 YFSETQ. CDR3 length equals 15 residues. Here the CDR3 reads CASSPSGQGYYEQYF. The CDR3 coding sequence is TGCGCCAGCAGCCCGTCGGGACAGGGTTACTACGAGCAGTACTTC.

This clonotype was counted at least ten times. The chain employs TRBV9 and TRBJ2-1; TRBD2 is a possible D gene (7 bases). The CDR3 is 17 residues long. Germline V lookup: CDR1 SGDLS, CDR2 YYNGEE. With 1 base removed from V and 5 bases from J, the gap between germline ends came to 19 bases. The CDR3 region is CASSVRGADRVNNEQFF. CDR3 nucleotide sequence: TGTGCCAGCAGCGTACGGGGGGCCGATAGGGTAAACAATGAGCAGTTCTTC.

This clonotype has a count of ten or more. The V gene is TRBV3-1, the J gene TRBJ1-2; D might be TRBD1 (5 bases). CDR3 length equals 12 residues. Per the germline V gene, CDR1 is LGHDT and CDR2 is YNNKEL (reference sequence). Trimming pared 0 bases from V and 8 bases from J, leaving 7 bases between. This CDR3 is CASSQEGPGYTF. The CDR3 DNA is TGTGCCAGCAGCCAAGAGGGACCAGGCTACACCTTC. Full variable domain (remainder filled in from reference TRBV3-1 and TRBJ1-2): DTAVSQTPKYLVTQMGNDKSIKCEQNLGHDTMYWYKQDSKKFLKIMFSYNNKELIINETVPNRFSPKSPDKAHLNLHINSLELGDSAVYFCASSQEGPGYTFGSGTRLTVV.